Presented here are 20 T cell receptor beta chains from one specimen sequenced in a study of T cells in Graves' hyperthyroidism and ophthalmopathy. RNA transcripts yielded amplified TCR beta CDR3 regions. HTBI primers were employed in a first-round RT-PCR of the TCR CDR3. TCRdb re-derived calls from the multiplex PCR reads in MiXCR, one entry per CDR3 protein. The table lists under 650,000 distinct CDR3 sequences, around 15% of them singletons. Sequencing was done on a sample of blood. All receptors come from a woman under 40 with Graves' hyperthyroidism.

This clonotype was seen at least ten times. The chain carries TRBV28 and TRBJ1-2; D is uncertain. CDR3 length equals 16 residues. V lost 2 bases and J lost 4, with 17 bases in between. Germline assignment: CDR1 MDHEN and CDR2 SYDVKM. The CDR3 bases are TGTGCCAGCAGTTTAAGACTCGGGGTTGGTGTCTATGGCTACACCTTC. Protein sequence: CASSLRLGVGVYGYTF.

The rearrangement joins TRBV7-6 to TRBJ2-7, with TRBD1 matching over 7 bases. The CDR3 contains 13 residues. V dropped 0 bases and J dropped 7; count of bases not matched to a gene: 3. Germline-derived CDR1 and CDR2 are SGHVS and FNYEAQ. For the CDR3, the DNA is TGTGCCAGCAGCTTAGCGGGACAGAAAGAGCAGTACTTC. It encodes CASSLAGQKEQYF. The full variable domain, with the rest looked up from reference TRBV7-6 and TRBJ2-7, is GAGVSQSPRYKVTKRGQDVALRCDPISGHVSLYWYRQALGQGPEFLTYFNYEAQQDKSGLPNDRFSAERPEGSISTLTIQRTEQRDSAMYRCASSLAGQKEQYFGPGTRLTVT.

The chain has TRBV20-1 and TRBJ2-1; D may be TRBD2 (6 bases). The germline V gene has CDR1 DFQATT and CDR2 SNEGSKA (reference sequence). Trimming stripped 0 bases from V and 2 bases from J, with 11 bases between. The CDR3 is 15 residues long. The CDR3 DNA reads as TGCAGTGCTAGAGATCCGGGGGAGGCCTACAATGAGCAGTTCTTC. It codes for CSARDPGEAYNEQFF.

This clonotype was detected many times. The chain uses TRBV12-3 or TRBV12-4 and TRBJ2-1; no reliable D call. The CDR3 sequence is 13 residues long. V lost 3 bases, J lost 5 bases, and 8 bases lay in between. CDR3 residues: CASSFGWNNEQFF. The CDR3 DNA reads as TGTGCCAGCAGTTTCGGCTGGAACAATGAGCAGTTCTTC.

This chain uses TRBV4-2 with TRBJ2-1; D possibly corresponds to TRBD2 (5 bases). The length of the CDR3 is 13 residues. Trimming left V 3 bases short and J 8 bases short, with 11 bases between. Germline lookup yields CDR1 LGHNA and CDR2 YNFKEQ. CDR3 nucleotides: TGTGCCAGCAGCCACCCTAGCATTGATGAGCAGTTCTTC. Protein product: CASSHPSIDEQFF.

The V call is TRBV6-2 or TRBV6-3, the J call TRBJ1-5; D remains ambiguous. Trimming removed 7 bases at V and 0 bases at J, with 13 bases between. Germline V gene sequence: CDR1 MNHEY, CDR2 SVGEGT. CDR3 size: 15 residues. The CDR3 loop is CASTHKLNSNQPQHF. In DNA form, the CDR3 reads TGTGCCAGCACCCACAAGTTGAATAGCAATCAGCCCCAGCATTTT.

The genes are TRBV30 and TRBJ2-2, with a weak D call TRBD2 (5 bases). Germline V gene data show CDR1 as GTSNPN and CDR2 as SVGIG (reference sequence). Trimming took 4 bases from V and 3 from J, leaving 12 bases between them. This CDR3 has 14 amino acids. The CDR3 protein is CAWKKKGDTGELFF. In nucleotides, the CDR3 is TGTGCCTGGAAGAAAAAGGGAGACACCGGGGAGCTGTTTTTT.

This clonotype was recorded at least ten times. This chain uses TRBV2 with TRBJ2-4; no firm D call. The CDR3 extends over 15 amino acids. V lost 9 bases to trimming and J lost 1 base, with 16 bases between them. Germline CDR1 SNHLY, CDR2 FYNNEI. The CDR3 here is CASAGSAIAKNIQYF. The CDR3 DNA sequence: TGTGCCAGTGCCGGGTCCGCTATCGCCAAAAACATTCAGTACTTC.

This clonotype was observed a handful of times. The CDR3 loop is CASSVVRGANTGELFF. In nucleotides, the CDR3 is TGTGCCAGCAGCGTAGTTCGGGGGGCCAACACCGGGGAGCTGTTTTTT. The chain uses TRBV9 and TRBJ2-2, with a tentative D call TRBD2 (7 bases). Per germline, CDR1 SGDLS and CDR2 YYNGEE. This CDR3 has 16 amino acids. Trimming left V 0 bases short and J 2 bases short, with 11 bases between.

In its sample, this clonotype was seen many times. The chain recombines TRBV13 with TRBJ2-3; 9 nucleotides agree with TRBD2. With 4 bases clipped from V and 1 base from J, the junction kept 12 bases outside the gene matches. The CDR3 runs to 18 residues. Germline loops: CDR1 PRHDT, CDR2 FYEKMQ (reference sequence). CDR3 residues: CASSSPPGEREGTDTQYF. CDR3 nucleotide sequence: TGTGCCAGCAGCTCCCCACCCGGGGAGCGGGAGGGCACAGATACGCAGTATTTT.

In its sample, this clonotype was seen many times. The V and J genes are TRBV7-2 and TRBJ1-2; no clear D gene. The CDR3 runs 12 residues. Germline V gene lookup returns CDR1 SGHTA and CDR2 FQGNSA. Trimming took off 2 bases at V and 7 bases at J, with 8 bases between the two ends. CDR3 bases: TGTGCCAGCAGCTTAATGGACGGTGGCTACACCTTC. Amino acid sequence: CASSLMDGGYTF.

The V and J genes are TRBV5-1 and TRBJ1-4; 8 nucleotides match TRBD1. With 3 bases clipped from V and 3 bases from J, the junction kept 4 bases outside the gene matches. In germline, CDR1 is SGHRS, CDR2 YFSETQ. There are 15 residues in the CDR3. CDR3 nucleotides: TGCGCCAGCAGCTGGGGACAGGCGTCTAATGAAAAACTGTTTTTT. Translated: CASSWGQASNEKLFF.

This clonotype has only a few counts. The chain couples TRBV2 to TRBJ1-6; 7 bases map to TRBD1. Germline V CDR1 and CDR2: SNHLY, FYNNEI. The CDR3 consists of 15 residues. With 5 bases clipped from V and 3 bases from J, the junction kept 4 bases outside the gene matches. The CDR3 nucleotides read TGTGCCAGCAGTACTGACAGGGTCTATAATTCACCCCTCCACTTT. It yields the protein CASSTDRVYNSPLHF.

J is TRBJ2-1 and V is TRBV6-5, with 9 bases that match TRBD2. J gave up 0 bases and V 5 bases, and 14 bases lay outside the gene matches. Germline CDR1 is MNHEY and CDR2 is SVGAGI. This CDR3 has 19 residues. CDR3 protein: CASSHKRGAGGGSYNEQFF. The CDR3 nucleotides are TGTGCCAGCAGTCACAAACGGGGGGCGGGAGGGGGCTCCTACAATGAGCAGTTCTTC.

V gene TRBV6-2 or TRBV6-3 combines with J gene TRBJ2-5; 10 nucleotides align to TRBD2. The V gene's germline CDR1 is MNHEY and CDR2 SVGEGT. The V gene end was trimmed by 0 bases and the J gene end by 3 bases; junction bases not matched to a gene: 4. The CDR3 covers 16 residues. CDR3 protein: CASSYSTSGSKETQYF. CDR3 coding DNA: TGTGCCAGCAGTTACTCGACTAGCGGGTCTAAAGAGACCCAGTACTTC.

In its sample, this clonotype was seen a few times. The chain employs TRBV12-3 or TRBV12-4 and TRBJ1-4; D is unclear. V lost 6 bases and J 9 bases, leaving 8 bases between the germline ends. The CDR3 runs to 11 residues. The CDR3, as DNA: TGTGCCAGCAGGACCCAGAAAAAACTGTTTTTT. Residues: CASRTQKKLFF.

The chain couples TRBV6-1 to TRBJ2-7; no clear D. The CDR3 has 15 residues. V was pared by 6 bases and J by 7 bases, with 22 bases between. CDR1 MNHNS and CDR2 SASEGT come from the germline V gene. CDR3 sequence: CASSLDPGVSIEQYF. CDR3 in DNA: TGTGCCAGCAGCCTCGACCCTGGGGTTTCTATTGAGCAGTACTTC.

This clonotype has a count of ten or more. The chain carries TRBV5-1 and TRBJ1-1; D gene ambiguous. The CDR3 totals 14 residues. The germline V and J ends were trimmed by 0 bases and 0 bases, with 6 bases remaining between them. Per the germline V gene, CDR1 is SGHRS and CDR2 is YFSETQ. The CDR3 DNA sequence: TGCGCCAGCAGCTTGGCCCTACTGAACACTGAAGCTTTCTTT. Translation: CASSLALLNTEAFF.

The sample holds a few counts of this clonotype. The V call is TRBV29-1, the J call TRBJ2-7; 9 bases line up with TRBD2. CDR1 is SQVTM, CDR2 ANQGSEA, per germline. The CDR3 loop spans 16 amino acids. After removal of 1 base from V and 5 bases from J, the junction contained 12 bases not matched to a gene. Here the CDR3 reads CSVEGPHGLAFHEQYF. CDR3 nucleotides: TGCAGCGTTGAAGGTCCGCATGGACTAGCGTTTCACGAGCAGTACTTC.

This clonotype occurred many times. This chain joins TRBV7-6 and TRBJ2-1, with D perhaps TRBD2 (5 bases). The V gene's germline CDR1 is SGHVS and CDR2 FNYEAQ. The V gene lost 1 base and the J gene lost 9 bases, with 7 bases spanning the gap. This CDR3 contains 12 residues. The CDR3 spells CASSLVGSEQFF. CDR3 sequence (DNA): TGTGCCAGCAGCTTAGTGGGGAGTGAGCAGTTCTTC.